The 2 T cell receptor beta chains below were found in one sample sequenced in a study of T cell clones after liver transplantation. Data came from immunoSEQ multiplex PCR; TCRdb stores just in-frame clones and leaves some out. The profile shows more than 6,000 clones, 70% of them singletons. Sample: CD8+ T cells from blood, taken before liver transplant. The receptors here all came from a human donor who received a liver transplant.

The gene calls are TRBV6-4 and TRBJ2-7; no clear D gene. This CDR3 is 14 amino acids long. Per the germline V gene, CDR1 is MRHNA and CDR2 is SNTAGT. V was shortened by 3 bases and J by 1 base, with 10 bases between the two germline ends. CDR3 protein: CASSELEGSYEQYF. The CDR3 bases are TGTGCCAGCAGTGAATTAGAAGGGTCCTACGAGCAGTACTTC.

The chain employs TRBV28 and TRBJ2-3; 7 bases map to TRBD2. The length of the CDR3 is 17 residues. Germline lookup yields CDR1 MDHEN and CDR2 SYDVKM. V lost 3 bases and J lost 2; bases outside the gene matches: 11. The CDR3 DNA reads TGTGCCAGCAGTTTTTTCGCGCTAGCGGATTACACAGATACGCAGTATTTT. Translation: CASSFFALADYTDTQYF.